A single sample is the source of the 29 T cell receptor beta chains below, sequenced in a study of regulatory T cells in long-lasting Graves disease. Documented time point: newly diagnosed GD, antithyroid drugs for less than 3 months. TCR sequences were obtained from RNA taken from PBMCs. Researchers made TCR beta libraries by using iRepertoire HTBI primers and running Arm-PCR on CDR3 regions. From the multiplex PCR reads, TCRdb called clonotypes with MiXCR, one entry per CDR3 protein. This table holds fewer than 500,000 distinct CDR3 sequences, 15% to 20% found once. These data were likewise used in another study, on T cells in Graves' hyperthyroidism and ophthalmopathy.

The sequenced sample was peripheral blood mononuclear cells (PBMCs), obtained at new diagnosis, from a patient treated with antithyroid drugs. The receptors shown here come from a middle-aged man with Graves disease.

In this sample, this clonotype turned up once. The V gene is TRBV14, the J gene TRBJ2-1; 11 nucleotides line up with TRBD2. V lost 4 bases and J lost 13; bases outside the gene matches: 18. This CDR3 spans 17 amino acids. Germline assignment: CDR1 SGHDN and CDR2 FVKESK. For the CDR3, the DNA is TGTGCCAGCAGCCCTCTCAGTCTAGCGGGAGGTGGGAAGACCCAGTTCTTC. It yields the protein CASSPLSLAGGGKTQFF.

In this sample, this clonotype turned up many times. The chain combines TRBV7-8 with TRBJ2-2, with a tentative D call TRBD1 (6 bases). Trimming stripped 1 base from V and 4 bases from J, with 13 bases between. This CDR3 spans 16 amino acids. Looked up from germline, CDR1 is SGHVS and CDR2 is FQNEAQ. The DNA for the CDR3 is TGTGCCAGCAGCTTAGGGTCCACAGGGTTCACCGGGGAGCTGTTTTTT. Its translation is CASSLGSTGFTGELFF.

The chain has TRBV27 and TRBJ2-7; D is perhaps TRBD1 (6 bases). V gave up 5 bases and J gave up 2 bases, with 19 bases separating them. From germline, CDR1 is MNHEY and CDR2 SMNVEV (reference sequence). CDR3 length: 16 residues. The CDR3 region has the DNA TGTGCCAGCAGTCCCCCCCTCAGGGGAACTCCCTACGAGCAGTACTTC. As protein: CASSPPLRGTPYEQYF.

The chain employs TRBV7-2 and TRBJ1-1; 7 positions match TRBD1. CDR3 size: 16 residues. Trimming cost V 5 bases and J 1 base; bases outside gene matches: 10. Per germline, CDR1 SGHTA and CDR2 FQGNSA. The CDR3 region has the DNA TGTGCCAGCAGCCCCAGGACAGGCTGGGCGAACACTGAAGCTTTCTTT. It is translated as CASSPRTGWANTEAFF.

There are a few counts of this clonotype. This sequence may be a read error, since a much larger clone differs from it by one base. This chain uses TRBV28 with TRBJ2-7, with TRBD2 as a possible D gene (5 bases). The CDR3 length is 13 residues. In germline, CDR1 is MDHEN, CDR2 SYDVKM. CDR3 loop: CASRGGQSYKQYF. The CDR3 DNA reads as TGTGCCAGCAGAGGCGGGCAGTCCTACAAGCAGTACTTC. The variable domain in full, completed from reference TRBV28 and TRBJ2-7, reads DVKVTQSSRYLVKRTGEKVFLECVQDMDHENMFWYRQDPGLGLRLIYFSYDVKMKEKGDIPEGYSVSREKKERFSLILESASTNQTSMYLCASRGGQSYKQYFGPGTRLTVT.

Only a few counts were recorded for this clonotype. A much larger clone differs by one base, so this may be a read error. The chain links TRBV5-1 to TRBJ1-1, with D tentatively TRBD1 (6 bases). CDR3 size: 12 residues. Germline CDR1 SGHRS, CDR2 YFSETQ. DNA for the CDR3: TGCGCCAGCAGCAAACAGGGCGCTGAAGCTTCCTTT. Amino acid sequence: CASSKQGAEASF.

Many counts were recorded for this clonotype. The V and J genes are TRBV12-3 or TRBV12-4 and TRBJ2-3, with TRBD2 matching over 7 bases. J was trimmed by 11 bases and V by 5 bases; bases with no gene match: 10. The CDR3 loop spans 13 amino acids. Here the CDR3 DNA reads TGTGCCAGCAGTCCCGGAGTGGGAGGGAAGCAGTATTTT. The encoded protein is CASSPGVGGKQYF.

This clonotype was seen at least ten times. This chain connects TRBV14 to TRBJ2-4, with D possibly TRBD2 on 5 matching bases. Trimming took 2 bases from V and 0 from J, leaving 11 bases between them. Germline assignment: CDR1 SGHDN and CDR2 FVKESK. The CDR3 has 16 amino acids. DNA of the CDR3: TGTGCCAGCAGCCAATTTGAGGGATTAGCCAAAAACATTCAGTACTTC. Its protein is CASSQFEGLAKNIQYF.

In regard to this clonotype: A read error may be the cause here, since a much bigger clone is one base away. The chain is built from TRBV30 and TRBJ2-1, with D tentatively TRBD2 (6 bases). The germline V and J ends were trimmed by 0 bases and 7 bases, with 16 bases remaining between them. CDR1 and CDR2 (germline): GTSNPN, SVGIG (reference sequence). The CDR3 has 15 residues. This chain's CDR3 is CAWSVLRGMANEQFF. The CDR3 coding sequence is TGTGCCTGGAGTGTACTTCGCGGGATGGCAAATGAGCAGTTCTTC.

A single count supports this clonotype. A much larger clonotype is one base distant, so this may be a read error. This chain links TRBV2 with TRBJ2-5; D might be TRBD1 (5 bases). CDR1 and CDR2 (germline): SNHLY, FYNNEI. CDR3 length equals 14 residues. V was shortened by 3 bases and J by 11 bases, with 19 bases between the two germline ends. The CDR3 protein is CASSERTSNNEQYF. The CDR3 DNA reads TGTGCCAGCAGTGAGAGGACATCCAACAATGAGCAGTACTTC. Full variable domain (missing parts from reference TRBV2 and TRBJ2-5): EPEVTQTPSHQVTQMGQEVILRCVPISNHLYFYWYRQILGQKVEFLVSFYNNEISEKSEIFDDQFSVERPDGSNFTLKIRSTKLEDSAMYFCASSERTSNNEQYFGPGTRLLVL.

This clonotype has a count of ten or more. This chain uses TRBV11-2 with TRBJ1-4; 9 bases are shared with TRBD1. Germline V CDR1 and CDR2: SGHAT, FQNNGV. CDR3 size: 16 residues. The V and J ends lost 5 bases and 6 bases, in that order; junction bases with no gene match: 10. The chain's CDR3 is CASSTVYRGRDEKLFF. In nucleotides, the CDR3 is TGTGCCAGCAGCACCGTATACAGGGGGCGGGATGAAAAACTGTTTTTT.

Many counts were recorded for this clonotype. The chain couples TRBV6-2 or TRBV6-3 to TRBJ2-6, with 12 bases lining up with TRBD1. CDR3 length: 16 amino acids. Germline V gene lookup returns CDR1 MNHEY and CDR2 SVGEGT. V dropped 6 bases and J dropped 0; count of bases not matched to a gene: 0. Written as DNA, the CDR3 is TGTGCCAGCAGGGGACAGGGGGCCTCTGGGGCCAACGTCCTGACTTTC. It specifies CASRGQGASGANVLTF.

This clonotype was counted a few times. This chain joins TRBV7-2 and TRBJ1-2, with D maybe TRBD1 (5 bases). The CDR3 length is 13 residues. The germline V and J ends were trimmed by 7 bases and 7 bases, with 16 bases remaining between them. CDR1 and CDR2 (germline): SGHTA, FQGNSA. CDR3 loop: CASNTRPGGGYTF. As DNA, the CDR3 is TGTGCCAGCAATACCCGACCCGGGGGTGGCTACACCTTC. The variable domain in full, completed from reference TRBV7-2 and TRBJ1-2, reads GAGVSQSPSNKVTEKGKDVELRCDPISGHTALYWYRQSLGQGLEFLIYFQGNSAPDKSGLPSDRFSAERTGGSVSTLTIQRTQQEDSAVYLCASNTRPGGGYTFGSGTRLTVV.

V is TRBV6-1 and J is TRBJ1-5; D ambiguous. CDR3 length equals 13 residues. Trimming shortened V by 8 bases and J by 7 bases, and 15 bases separated the two germline ends. Per the germline V gene, CDR1 is MNHNS and CDR2 is SASEGT. DNA of the CDR3: TGTGCCAGCCCAGGACGGCGGAAACAGCCCCAGCATTTT. It encodes CASPGRRKQPQHF.

In this sample, this clonotype turned up many times. The rearrangement uses TRBV7-2 and TRBJ2-1, with D unresolved. This CDR3 has 16 residues. The V gene lost 6 bases and the J gene lost 0 bases, with 15 bases spanning the gap. CDR1 is SGHTA and CDR2 is FQGNSA in the germline V gene. The CDR3 sequence is CASSLRAGNSYNEQFF. The DNA for the CDR3 is TGTGCCAGCAGTCTCCGTGCCGGCAACTCCTACAATGAGCAGTTCTTC.

This clonotype showed up many times. This chain joins TRBV30 and TRBJ2-5; tentative D call: TRBD1 (5 bases). The CDR3 sequence is 13 residues long. From germline, CDR1 is GTSNPN and CDR2 SVGIG (reference sequence). The ends were cut back, 6 bases at V and 0 bases at J, with 11 bases in the middle. CDR3 amino acids: CACRGLYQETQYF. The CDR3 region has the DNA TGTGCCTGTAGGGGTCTCTACCAAGAGACCCAGTACTTC.

This clonotype was recorded at least ten times. The J gene is TRBJ2-3, the V gene TRBV28; D uncertain. This CDR3 is 18 amino acids long. V shed 4 bases and J shed 0 bases, with 20 bases lying between them. Per germline, CDR1 MDHEN and CDR2 SYDVKM. The CDR3, as DNA: TGTGCCAGCAGTTCCGATTTGACCGACCCTGATAGCACAGATACGCAGTATTTT. Translated: CASSSDLTDPDSTDTQYF.

In this sample, this clonotype turned up many times. V usage is TRBV2 and J usage is TRBJ2-7; D uncertain. The CDR3 is made up of 11 amino acids. Germline V lookup: CDR1 SNHLY, CDR2 FYNNEI. V was cut by 3 bases and J by 6 bases, with 6 bases left in between. This CDR3 is CASSERGEQYF. The CDR3 bases are TGTGCCAGCAGTGAGAGAGGCGAGCAGTACTTC.

In this sample, this clonotype turned up many times. The chain couples TRBV18 to TRBJ2-2; the D gene is possibly TRBD2 (6 bases). CDR1 KGHSH and CDR2 LQKENI come from the germline V gene. V lost 0 bases, J lost 4 bases, and 12 bases lay in between. The CDR3 consists of 16 residues. The CDR3 bases are TGTGCCAGCTCACCACCAATAGCGGAGACCACCGGGGAGCTGTTTTTT. Translated: CASSPPIAETTGELFF.

In this sample, this clonotype turned up a few times. The rearrangement links TRBV5-6 to TRBJ1-1, with 7 positions matching TRBD1. This CDR3 region has 16 residues. The ends lost 2 bases at V and 5 bases at J; junction bases unmatched: 12. The V gene's germline CDR1 is SGHDT and CDR2 YYEEEE. CDR3 region: CASSFTTGNSPTEAFF. In nucleotides, the CDR3 is TGTGCCAGCAGCTTTACGACAGGGAATAGTCCGACTGAAGCTTTCTTT. The entire variable domain, with the rest obtained from reference TRBV5-6 and TRBJ1-1, is as follows: DAGVTQSPTHLIKTRGQQVTLRCSPKSGHDTVSWYQQALGQGPQFIFQYYEEEERQRGNFPDRFSGHQFPNYSSELNVNALLLGDSALYLCASSFTTGNSPTEAFFGQGTRLTVV.

There are a few counts of this clonotype. The CDR3 bases are TGTGCCAGCAGTCCTACGAGGACAGCCTTCTATGGCTACACCTTC. Its translation: CASSPTRTAFYGYTF. V usage is TRBV27 and J usage is TRBJ1-2; D perhaps matches TRBD1 (6 bases). Deletions cut 5 bases from V and 4 bases from J, with 17 bases between. CDR1 is MNHEY and CDR2 is SMNVEV in the germline V gene (reference sequence). CDR3 length: 15 residues.

V usage is TRBV20-1 and J usage is TRBJ2-7; unclear D gene. The CDR3 extends over 13 amino acids. Trimming removed 6 bases at V and 0 bases at J, with 12 bases between. The germline gives CDR1 DFQATT, CDR2 SNEGSKA (reference sequence). The CDR3 DNA sequence: TGCAGTGCCCAACACGGAAGCTCCTACGAGCAGTACTTC. Translated: CSAQHGSSYEQYF.

This clonotype was seen many times. This chain links TRBV20-1 with TRBJ1-1; no reliable D call. CDR1 is DFQATT, CDR2 SNEGSKA, per germline (reference sequence). The V and J ends lost 6 bases and 5 bases respectively, with 22 bases between them. This CDR3 has 15 residues. CDR3 bases: TGCAGTGCATCGGGCCTGTTGGGAGGTGAAACTGAAGCTTTCTTT. Protein sequence: CSASGLLGGETEAFF.

This clonotype appeared many times. V is TRBV11-2 and J is TRBJ2-1; 11 bases fit TRBD2. From germline, CDR1 is SGHAT and CDR2 FQNNGV. The junction had 10 bases not matched to a gene; V was cut back by 5 bases and J by 10 bases. This CDR3 is built from 15 residues. The CDR3 loop is CASSPGTSGAREQFF. The DNA of the CDR3 is TGTGCCAGCAGCCCCGGGACTAGCGGAGCTCGGGAGCAGTTCTTC.

This clonotype was seen many times. V is TRBV12-3 or TRBV12-4 and J is TRBJ2-7, with a tentative D call TRBD2 (5 bases). The CDR3 is 14 amino acids. V lost 6 bases and J lost 3, with 15 bases in between. The CDR3 here is CASSPGNGYYEQYF. The CDR3 bases are TGTGCCAGCAGCCCCGGGAACGGATACTACGAGCAGTACTTC.

This clonotype was seen a handful of times. The V call is TRBV5-5, the J call TRBJ1-1, with D hard to call. This CDR3 region has 15 residues. Germline CDR1 and CDR2: SGHKS and YYEKEE (reference sequence). Trimming cost V 4 bases and J 2 bases, with 15 bases left between them. CDR3 loop: CASSQWVISNTEAFF. CDR3 nucleotides: TGTGCCAGCAGCCAATGGGTTATCTCCAACACTGAAGCTTTCTTT.

The V call is TRBV12-3 or TRBV12-4, the J call TRBJ2-5; TRBD2 matches at 11 bases. The V gene end was trimmed by 3 bases and the J gene end by 2 bases; junction bases not matched to a gene: 5. The CDR3 has 16 residues. The CDR3 here is CASSFSSGRTQETQYF. The CDR3 region has the DNA TGTGCCAGCAGTTTCTCTAGCGGGAGGACTCAAGAGACCCAGTACTTC.

This clonotype was detected many times. V is TRBV11-2 and J is TRBJ2-7; TRBD1 matches 9 bases. This CDR3 has 16 residues. V lost 3 bases, J lost 0 bases, and 6 bases stayed unmatched. Germline V gives CDR1 SGHAT, CDR2 FQNNGV. The CDR3 nucleotides read TGTGCCAGCAGCTTGCTGGGGACAGGGAGCTCCTACGAGCAGTACTTC. Residues: CASSLLGTGSSYEQYF.

This clonotype came up many times. The V call is TRBV7-8, the J call TRBJ2-7, with 11 bases that match TRBD2. V gave up 6 bases and J gave up 3 bases; unmatched junction bases: 7. CDR3 length: 15 amino acids. Looked up from germline, CDR1 is SGHVS and CDR2 is FQNEAQ. The CDR3 DNA reads TGTGCCAGCAGTCGAGGACTAGCGGGTTACTACGAGCAGTACTTC. Its translation is CASSRGLAGYYEQYF.